The 29 T cell receptor beta chains below all came from one sample that was sequenced in a study of cytomegalovirus exposure and HLA in healthy donors. The PCR made use of 60 Vbeta and 13 Jbeta primers. The method was immunoSEQ multiplex PCR; TCRdb's version includes in-frame clones alone and lacks a portion of them. The sample consists of roughly 190,000 clones, roughly 77% of them appearing once. The sequencing sample was made of PBMCs. The receptors were sampled from a man in his forties in good health and CMV-seropositive.

A single count supports this clone. The V gene is TRBV30, the J gene TRBJ2-5, with D tentatively TRBD1 (5 bases). The germline gives CDR1 GTSNPN, CDR2 SVGIG (reference sequence). The CDR3 is made up of 13 amino acids. V lost 0 bases and J 4 bases, leaving 9 bases between the germline ends. CDR3 in DNA: TGTGCCTGGAGTGTAGGGGTTGGAGAGACCCAGTACTTC. Protein product: CAWSVGVGETQYF.

This clone was picked up one time. The chain is built from TRBV5-1 and TRBJ2-5; 7 bases agree with TRBD1. Germline values: CDR1 SGHRS, CDR2 YFSETQ. The V segment lost 0 bases and the J segment 2 bases; nucleotides outside the gene matches: 1. The CDR3 spans 14 residues. The chain's CDR3 is CASSLGDRQETQYF. The CDR3 DNA reads as TGCGCCAGCAGCTTGGGGGACAGACAAGAGACCCAGTACTTC.

The chain links TRBV10-2 to TRBJ2-7, with TRBD1 matching over 11 bases. V lost 3 bases, J lost 5 bases, and 9 bases stayed unmatched. The CDR3 consists of 16 residues. Looked up from germline, CDR1 is WSHSY and CDR2 is SAAADI. Here the CDR3 DNA reads TGCGCCAGCAGTGACCGAGGGACAGGGGGTATTAACGAGCAGTACTTC. Residues: CASSDRGTGGINEQYF.

The genes are TRBV10-3 and TRBJ2-7; D is possibly TRBD1 (6 bases). V was shortened by 6 bases and J by 2 bases, with 20 bases between the two germline ends. The CDR3 has 16 residues. Germline V CDR1 and CDR2: ENHRY, SYGVKD. The CDR3 nucleotides read TGTGCCATCAGGAAAAGAACAGGGCCCGAGGCCTACGAGCAGTACTTC. It is translated as CAIRKRTGPEAYEQYF.

The rearrangement uses TRBV7-9 and TRBJ2-1; 13 bases fit TRBD2. V trimming: 3 bases; J trimming: 4 bases; junction bases outside the gene matches: 12. CDR1 and CDR2 from the germline V gene are SEHNR and FQNEAQ (reference sequence). CDR3 length: 19 amino acids. Here the CDR3 DNA reads TGTGCCAGCAGCTTCTTCCGTACTAGCGGGGGGGCTAGATACAATGAGCAGTTCTTC. Translated: CASSFFRTSGGARYNEQFF.

In DNA form, the CDR3 reads TGTGCCAGCAGCTTGAGACCGGGACAGGGGGCCTACTCCTACAATGAGCAGTTCTTC. Translated, it gives CASSLRPGQGAYSYNEQFF. V and J are TRBV7-3 and TRBJ2-1; 12 bases are a match to TRBD1. The CDR3 sequence is 19 residues long. Trimming removed 3 bases from V and 0 bases from J; junction bases left unmatched: 9. The V gene's germline CDR1 is SGHTA and CDR2 FQGTGA.

Here the CDR3 reads CASSVVPGGEKYF. For the CDR3, the DNA is TGTGCCAGCAGCGTAGTCCCCGGGGGGGAGAAGTACTTC. This chain joins TRBV9 and TRBJ2-7, with 8 bases aligning to TRBD2. CDR3 length: 13 amino acids. V trimming: 0 bases; J trimming: 11 bases; junction bases outside the gene matches: 7. From germline, CDR1 is SGDLS and CDR2 YYNGEE. The whole variable domain, filled in from reference TRBV9 and TRBJ2-7, reads DSGVTQTPKHLITATGQRVTLRCSPRSGDLSVYWYQQSLDQGLQFLIQYYNGEERAKGNILERFSAQQFPDLHSELNLSSLELGDSALYFCASSVVPGGEKYFGPGTRLTVT.

This clone was seen just once. This chain uses TRBV7-6 with TRBJ2-5, with D possibly being TRBD2 (6 bases). The CDR3 loop spans 15 amino acids. Trimming removed 4 bases from V and 2 bases from J, with 14 bases in between. CDR1 and CDR2 from the germline V gene are SGHVS and FNYEAQ. The CDR3 loop reads CASSSTPSVQETQYF. CDR3 bases: TGTGCCAGCAGCTCCACCCCTAGCGTACAAGAGACCCAGTACTTC.

The chain carries TRBV5-1 and TRBJ2-7, with 8 bases lining up with TRBD1. Germline V gene sequence: CDR1 SGHRS, CDR2 YFSETQ. J lost 2 bases, V lost 3 bases, and 7 bases had no gene match. The CDR3 extends over 15 amino acids. The CDR3 protein is CASSSIGTGTYEQYF. The CDR3 region has the DNA TGCGCCAGCAGCTCCATAGGGACAGGAACCTACGAGCAGTACTTC.

The chain is built from TRBV2 and TRBJ2-5; 8 bases line up with TRBD1. From germline, CDR1 is SNHLY and CDR2 FYNNEI. Germline trimming cut 6 bases from V and 2 bases from J; bases unmatched to any gene: 11. CDR3 length: 16 amino acids. This CDR3 reads CASSPKDRDWQETQYF. The DNA for the CDR3 is TGTGCCAGCAGCCCCAAGGACAGGGACTGGCAAGAGACCCAGTACTTC.

The chain employs TRBV28 and TRBJ1-5; D is undetermined. This CDR3 comprises 15 residues. Germline lookup yields CDR1 MDHEN and CDR2 SYDVKM. Trimming removed 6 bases from V and 6 bases from J, with 18 bases in between. The CDR3 region is CASRSPDTFVQPQHF. The CDR3 DNA is TGTGCCAGCAGGAGCCCCGACACCTTTGTTCAGCCCCAGCATTTT. The complete variable domain, with remaining parts taken from reference TRBV28 and TRBJ1-5, reads DVKVTQSSRYLVKRTGEKVFLECVQDMDHENMFWYRQDPGLGLRLIYFSYDVKMKEKGDIPEGYSVSREKKERFSLILESASTNQTSMYLCASRSPDTFVQPQHFGDGTRLSIL.

CDR3 amino acids: CASSLLGGYGYTF. In DNA, the CDR3 is TGTGCCAGCAGCTTACTTGGCGGGTATGGCTACACCTTC. The chain uses TRBV11-2 and TRBJ1-2; D unclear. V lost 2 bases to trimming and J lost 5 bases, with 9 bases between them. The V gene's germline CDR1 is SGHAT and CDR2 FQNNGV. This CDR3 comprises 13 residues.

The CDR3 here is CASSREAGGGPGELFF. CDR3 nucleotide sequence: TGTGCCAGCAGCCGAGAGGCGGGAGGAGGTCCCGGGGAGCTGTTTTTT. The chain carries TRBV14 and TRBJ2-2; 8 bases map to TRBD2. Trimming removed 4 bases from V and 6 bases from J; junction bases left unmatched: 10. Germline CDR1 is SGHDN and CDR2 is FVKESK. The CDR3 runs 16 residues.

The chain uses TRBV18 and TRBJ2-7; a possible D gene is TRBD1 (5 bases). The CDR3 runs 15 residues. V was clipped by 3 bases and J by 3 bases, with 15 bases between them. In germline, CDR1 is KGHSH, CDR2 LQKENI. DNA of the CDR3: TGTGCCAGCTCACCCGTGGTAGGGGTTGGCTACGAGCAGTACTTC. It specifies CASSPVVGVGYEQYF.

The chain combines TRBV6-1 with TRBJ1-1; tentative D call: TRBD1 (6 bases). Per germline, CDR1 MNHNS and CDR2 SASEGT. V lost 4 bases to trimming and J lost 12 bases, with 15 bases between them. The CDR3 covers 12 residues. The CDR3 region has the DNA TGTGCCAGCAGTGGAACAGGGAGTTTGCCTTTCTTT. The encoded protein is CASSGTGSLPFF.

The V gene is TRBV7-3, the J gene TRBJ2-7; TRBD2 is a possible D gene (6 bases). CDR1 SGHTA and CDR2 FQGTGA come from the germline V gene. The CDR3 has 11 amino acids. V lost 2 bases and J 7 bases, leaving 6 bases between the germline ends. CDR3 amino acids: CASSLGREQYF. The CDR3 DNA reads TGTGCCAGCAGCTTAGGGAGGGAGCAGTACTTC.

The chain combines TRBV2 with TRBJ2-7, with D possibly TRBD2 on 6 matching bases. The V end was cut by 7 bases, the J end by 3 bases, with 10 bases between. This CDR3 is built from 12 residues. Germline loops: CDR1 SNHLY, CDR2 FYNNEI. As DNA, the CDR3 is TGTGCCAGCATGGCGGGGATCTACGAGCAGTACTTC. Protein sequence: CASMAGIYEQYF.

V and J are TRBV15 and TRBJ2-5; possibly TRBD1 for D (6 bases). The CDR3 is made up of 14 amino acids. Between the trimmed V and J ends, which lost 3 bases and 0 bases, there was a span of 8 bases. Germline V CDR1 and CDR2: LNHNV, YYDKDF (reference sequence). CDR3 sequence (DNA): TGTGCCACCAGCAGGGACAGACACCAAGAGACCCAGTACTTC. This codes for CATSRDRHQETQYF.

For this clone: The germline gene is not matched at one end of the junction; a read error may be the cause. The chain has TRBV10-3 and TRBJ2-7; D might be TRBD2 (7 bases). Germline CDR1 and CDR2: ENHRY and SYGVKD. This CDR3 is 14 amino acids long. CDR3 sequence reads: CASSPGGRSGEQYF. CDR3 sequence (DNA): TGTGCCAGCAGTCCGGGGGGCCGTTCAGGGGAGCAGTACTTC.

This clone was recorded a few times. This chain links TRBV7-8 with TRBJ1-2; D is ambiguous. This CDR3 has 15 residues. Germline V gene data show CDR1 as SGHVS and CDR2 as FQNEAQ. With 5 bases removed from V and 3 bases from J, the gap between germline ends came to 16 bases. The DNA for the CDR3 is TGTGCCAGCAGCCCGTCTCCCGGGGTTGACTATGGCTACACCTTC. As protein: CASSPSPGVDYGYTF. The complete variable domain, with remaining parts taken from reference TRBV7-8 and TRBJ1-2, reads GAGVSQSPRYKVAKRGQDVALRCDPISGHVSLFWYQQALGQGPEFLTYFQNEAQLDKSGLPSDRFFAERPEGSVSTLKIQRTQQEDSAVYLCASSPSPGVDYGYTFGSGTRLTVV.

This rearrangement joins TRBV10-1 to TRBJ2-5; TRBD1 aligns across 7 bases. The J call could be wrong; TRBJ2-7 is a better fit for the DNA end. Germline CDR1 WNHNN, CDR2 SYGVQD (reference sequence). This CDR3 is 15 amino acids long. CDR3 in amino acids: CASSDQHRGRHEQYF. CDR3 coding DNA: TGCGCCAGCAGTGACCAACACAGGGGCCGACACGAGCAGTACTTC.

The chain couples TRBV5-1 to TRBJ2-1; 11 positions match TRBD2. After removal of 2 bases from V and 4 bases from J, the junction contained 5 bases not matched to a gene. The length of the CDR3 is 16 residues. Looked up from germline, CDR1 is SGHRS and CDR2 is YFSETQ. The CDR3 DNA is TGCGCCAGCAGCTTACCGGGACTAGCGGATTACAATGAGCAGTTCTTC. This sequence encodes CASSLPGLADYNEQFF.

This sequence joins TRBV7-9 and TRBJ2-3; TRBD2 might be the D (7 bases). Trimming left V 5 bases short and J 1 base short, with 19 bases between. The CDR3 spans 17 residues. CDR1 SEHNR and CDR2 FQNEAQ come from the germline V gene (reference sequence). CDR3 nucleotides: TGTGCCAGCAGCCATACTCGGGGGGCCAGGGGCACAGATACGCAGTATTTT. Amino acid sequence: CASSHTRGARGTDTQYF.

This clone appeared once. V is TRBV5-5 and J is TRBJ2-3; D gene ambiguous. Germline V gene data show CDR1 as SGHKS and CDR2 as YYEKEE (reference sequence). V was shortened by 4 bases and J by 3 bases, with 15 bases between the two germline ends. The CDR3 is 15 residues long. The DNA for the CDR3 is TGTGCCAGCAGCACATATACTGAGACTACAGATACGCAGTATTTT. Translating it yields CASSTYTETTDTQYF.

A remark on this clone: One junction end disagrees with the germline gene, perhaps due to a read error. The V call is TRBV10-3, the J call TRBJ2-7, with 10 bases fitting TRBD2. The CDR3 sequence is 17 residues long. CDR1 and CDR2 (germline): ENHRY, SYGVKD. DNA for the CDR3: TGTGCCACCAGTGGAAGTACTAGCGGGGAAAGCTCCTACGAGCAGTACTTC. It codes for CATSGSTSGESSYEQYF.

The chain carries TRBV6-5 and TRBJ1-1; 7 bases fit TRBD1. Germline CDR1 reads MNHEY; CDR2 reads SVGAGI. The CDR3 runs to 14 residues. J lost 7 bases, V lost 6 bases, and 11 bases had no gene match. The CDR3 protein is CASSYDRTGFEAFF. The CDR3 nucleotides read TGTGCCAGCAGCTACGACCGGACAGGATTTGAAGCTTTCTTT.

About this clone itself: Additional DNA sequences in this sample encode the identical CDR3. The rearrangement uses TRBV10-3 and TRBJ2-5; the D gene is possibly TRBD2 (5 bases). Trimming removed 0 bases at V and 3 bases at J, with 11 bases between. CDR1 is ENHRY, CDR2 SYGVKD, per germline. The CDR3 sequence is 15 residues long. The CDR3 coding sequence is TGTGCCATCAGTGAGTCGAGTTCGGAGGAAGAGACCCAGTACTTC. This codes for CAISESSSEEETQYF.

The rearrangement links TRBV19 to TRBJ1-3, with a weak D call TRBD1 (5 bases). CDR1 and CDR2 from the germline V gene are LNHDA and SQIVND (reference sequence). The CDR3 has 16 amino acids. V dropped 9 bases and J dropped 2 bases, with 20 bases sitting between them. The CDR3 reads CASTPDGGAPGNTIYF. In nucleotides, the CDR3 is TGTGCCAGCACCCCCGACGGGGGAGCCCCTGGAAACACCATATATTTT.

This clone has a handful of counts. This chain connects TRBV10-3 to TRBJ2-7; 10 bases align to TRBD1. The germline gives CDR1 ENHRY, CDR2 SYGVKD. Trimming removed 2 bases from V and 0 bases from J; junction bases left unmatched: 10. The CDR3 length is 18 residues. As DNA, the CDR3 is TGTGCCATCAGTGAGGGGTATGTGGGACAGGGGAACTCCTACGAGCAGTACTTC. This sequence encodes CAISEGYVGQGNSYEQYF.